Presented here are 25 T cell receptor beta chains from one specimen sequenced in a study of blood T cell repertoires in COVID-19. Sequencing used immunoSEQ multiplex PCR; TCRdb keeps in-frame clones, though not all of them. This table holds 190,000 or so clones, less than 85% found once. Sequencing input: peripheral blood. Source of these receptors: a man aged 50-59 years who had recovered from COVID-19.

This clone occurred once. The chain uses TRBV10-1 and TRBJ2-7, with D uncertain. The V end lost 6 bases, the J end lost 5 bases, and 8 bases lay between the germline ends. The CDR3 loop spans 11 amino acids. Germline loops: CDR1 WNHNN, CDR2 SYGVQD (reference sequence). The CDR3 loop reads CASRQPNEQYF. The CDR3, as DNA: TGCGCCAGCAGGCAACCTAACGAGCAGTACTTC.

The chain links TRBV2 to TRBJ2-5; D is possibly TRBD2 (5 bases). This CDR3 has 10 residues. V was pared by 4 bases and J by 9 bases, with 6 bases between. The germline CDR1 and CDR2 sequences are SNHLY and FYNNEI. Here the CDR3 DNA reads TGTGCCAGCAGTGTGAGGGCCCAGTACTTC. Protein: CASSVRAQYF.

The rearrangement links TRBV27 to TRBJ2-5; 7 bases map to TRBD2. Germline lookup yields CDR1 MNHEY and CDR2 SMNVEV (reference sequence). The V segment lost 0 bases and the J segment 5 bases; nucleotides outside the gene matches: 9. The CDR3 totals 16 residues. The DNA of the CDR3 is TGTGCCAGCAGTTTATCGACCCTATCCGGGAGGGAGACCCAGTACTTC. It yields the protein CASSLSTLSGRETQYF.

The J gene is TRBJ2-1, the V gene TRBV6-4; 8 nucleotides align to TRBD1. This CDR3 contains 14 residues. Trimming took 5 bases from V and 10 from J; bases not matched to a gene: 10. The germline CDR1 and CDR2 sequences are MRHNA and SNTAGT. The CDR3 sequence is CASSRDRTSGEQFF. CDR3 nucleotide sequence: TGTGCCAGCAGTCGGGACAGGACCTCAGGGGAGCAGTTCTTC.

The chain combines TRBV2 with TRBJ2-7, with D possibly being TRBD1 (6 bases). The germline gives CDR1 SNHLY, CDR2 FYNNEI. Trimming removed 5 bases from V and 2 bases from J, with 10 bases in between. The CDR3 is made up of 13 amino acids. The CDR3 sequence: CASSRQEAYEQYF. CDR3 nucleotide sequence: TGTGCCAGCAGTCGACAGGAGGCCTACGAGCAGTACTTC.

The chain has TRBV24-1 and TRBJ1-2; a weak D match, TRBD1 (5 bases). The CDR3 has 17 amino acids. V lost 6 bases to trimming and J lost 3 bases, with 22 bases between them. The germline CDR1 and CDR2 sequences are KGHDR and SFDVKD. In nucleotides, the CDR3 is TGTGCCACCAGTACGTCAAACCCCGCGGGGCTGGACTATGGCTACACCTTC. It specifies CATSTSNPAGLDYGYTF.

The rearrangement joins TRBV24-1 to TRBJ2-1; maybe TRBD2 (6 bases). V dropped 6 bases and J dropped 4 bases, with 18 bases sitting between them. CDR3 length: 16 residues. CDR1 and CDR2 from the germline V gene are KGHDR and SFDVKD. The CDR3 DNA sequence: TGTGCCACCAGTAAGGCGGAGGGGCGCGGGTACAATGAGCAGTTCTTC. Its protein is CATSKAEGRGYNEQFF.

The chain combines TRBV2 with TRBJ2-1; D may be TRBD1 (6 bases). Germline V gene data show CDR1 as SNHLY and CDR2 as FYNNEI. Trimming cost V 7 bases and J 9 bases, with 19 bases left between them. The CDR3 consists of 14 residues. CDR3 residues: CASKGGGPSGEQFF. The CDR3 DNA reads TGTGCCAGCAAAGGTGGGGGCCCTTCGGGTGAGCAGTTCTTC.

There are a few counts of this clone. This sequence joins TRBV9 and TRBJ1-6, with D unresolved. CDR1 SGDLS and CDR2 YYNGEE come from the germline V gene. The CDR3 runs 13 residues. V was trimmed by 4 bases and J by 7 bases, leaving 9 bases between them. The CDR3 DNA reads TGTGCCAGCAGCCCCAGATGGAATTCACCCCTCCACTTT. Encoded protein: CASSPRWNSPLHF.

The chain recombines TRBV7-9 with TRBJ2-3; the D is unclear. The CDR3 runs 15 residues. Between the trimmed V and J ends, which lost 5 bases and 3 bases, there was a span of 15 bases. Germline V gene sequence: CDR1 SEHNR, CDR2 FQNEAQ (reference sequence). The CDR3 region has the DNA TGTGCCAGCAGCCGCCGTGGGCGAAATACAGATACGCAGTATTTT. Protein: CASSRRGRNTDTQYF.

The chain employs TRBV2 and TRBJ1-2; 7 bases match TRBD1. The CDR3 sequence is 13 residues long. V lost 7 bases, J lost 0 bases, and 2 bases stayed unmatched. Germline V gives CDR1 SNHLY, CDR2 FYNNEI. CDR3 residues: CASTGGSNYGYTF. DNA of the CDR3: TGTGCCAGCACAGGGGGATCTAACTATGGCTACACCTTC.

The J gene is TRBJ1-5, the V gene TRBV11-3; TRBD1 matches 9 bases. CDR1 is SGHNT, CDR2 YENEEA, per germline. The junction had 9 bases not matched to a gene; V was cut back by 6 bases and J by 0 bases. The CDR3 runs 17 residues. The CDR3 coding sequence is TGTGCCAGCAGACGTACCGGGACAGGGACTAGCAATCAGCCCCAGCATTTT. As protein: CASRRTGTGTSNQPQHF.

The chain uses TRBV6-5 and TRBJ1-3, with TRBD1 identical over 9 bases. Germline V lookup: CDR1 MNHEY, CDR2 SVGAGI. Trimming at V came to 5 bases and at J to 7 bases, leaving 3 bases not matched to a gene. The CDR3 sequence is 13 residues long. CDR3 coding DNA: TGTGCCAGCAGTCGGGGACAGGGCAACACCATATATTTT. This gives the protein CASSRGQGNTIYF.

V usage is TRBV7-8 and J usage is TRBJ2-7; no definite D call. The CDR3 is made up of 14 amino acids. The V gene's germline CDR1 is SGHVS and CDR2 FQNEAQ. V was trimmed by 5 bases and J by 0 bases, leaving 11 bases between them. CDR3 sequence (DNA): TGTGCCAGCAGCCTAGTCAGGTCCTCCTACGAGCAGTACTTC. Its translation: CASSLVRSSYEQYF.

This chain connects TRBV5-5 to TRBJ2-2; 10 bases align to TRBD1. Trimming removed 4 bases from V and 6 bases from J; junction bases left unmatched: 12. The CDR3 is 17 residues long. Per germline, CDR1 SGHKS and CDR2 YYEKEE (reference sequence). CDR3 region: CASSKTRDRGFPGELFF. The CDR3 coding sequence is TGTGCCAGCAGCAAAACACGGGACAGGGGTTTCCCCGGGGAGCTGTTTTTT.

The chain couples TRBV19 to TRBJ1-4; 9 bases are shared with TRBD1. Trimming took 3 bases from V and 2 from J; bases not matched to a gene: 1. Germline V gene data show CDR1 as LNHDA and CDR2 as SQIVND (reference sequence). This CDR3 has 15 amino acids. The CDR3 loop reads CASSMGTGTNEKLFF. The CDR3 DNA follows: TGTGCCAGTAGTATGGGGACAGGGACTAATGAAAAACTGTTTTTT.

The chain is built from TRBV9 and TRBJ2-1; 9 positions match TRBD2. The CDR3 is 15 amino acids. Germline CDR1 SGDLS, CDR2 YYNGEE. The J segment lost 2 bases and the V segment lost 4 bases, leaving 4 bases of the junction unmatched. The CDR3 DNA is TGTGCCAGCAGCTTATTAGCGGGAGCCTACAATGAGCAGTTCTTC. The encoded protein is CASSLLAGAYNEQFF.

This rearrangement joins TRBV10-3 to TRBJ1-5; TRBD1 matches at 7 bases. After removal of 5 bases from V and 4 bases from J, the junction contained 2 bases not matched to a gene. The CDR3 is made up of 13 amino acids. Germline CDR1 is ENHRY and CDR2 is SYGVKD. The CDR3 DNA reads TGTGCCATCAGTAGGGACAGTAATCAGCCCCAGCATTTT. This codes for CAISRDSNQPQHF.

This chain joins TRBV12-3 or TRBV12-4 and TRBJ1-6, with D maybe TRBD1 (5 bases). V lost 10 bases and J lost 10, with 14 bases in between. The CDR3 totals 12 residues. CDR3 in DNA: TGTGCCATTTCGGGGGGTGGGTCACCCCTCCACTTT. The encoded protein is CAISGGGSPLHF.

The chain has TRBV6-5 and TRBJ2-1; 8 bases map to TRBD2. V dropped 6 bases and J dropped 5; count of bases not matched to a gene: 9. Germline V gives CDR1 MNHEY, CDR2 SVGAGI. CDR3 length: 15 amino acids. The CDR3 reads CASRHERESDNEQFF. The CDR3 DNA follows: TGTGCCAGCAGACACGAGCGGGAGTCCGACAATGAGCAGTTCTTC.

The sample holds one count of this clone. The chain employs TRBV11-2 and TRBJ1-2; possible D gene TRBD1, 6 bases. Trimming removed 5 bases at V and 4 bases at J, with 17 bases between. Germline-derived CDR1 and CDR2 are SGHAT and FQNNGV. CDR3 length equals 15 residues. CDR3 nucleotide sequence: TGTGCCAGCAGCCCTAACCGAGGGGGGGCCTATGGCTACACCTTC. Translation gives CASSPNRGGAYGYTF.

This clone appeared once. J is TRBJ1-6 and V is TRBV28; 8 nucleotides agree with TRBD1. CDR1 is MDHEN, CDR2 SYDVKM, per germline. This CDR3 is built from 17 residues. V was pared by 4 bases and J by 5 bases, with 10 bases of the junction left unmatched. CDR3 DNA: TGTGCCAGCAGTTCCCCATCAGGGACAGGTCATAATTCACCCCTCCACTTT. Its translation: CASSSPSGTGHNSPLHF. The full variable domain, with the rest looked up from reference TRBV28 and TRBJ1-6, is DVKVTQSSRYLVKRTGEKVFLECVQDMDHENMFWYRQDPGLGLRLIYFSYDVKMKEKGDIPEGYSVSREKKERFSLILESASTNQTSMYLCASSSPSGTGHNSPLHFGNGTRLTVT.

The chain has TRBV3-1 (or the pseudogene TRBV3-2) and TRBJ2-7; TRBD1 matches at 8 bases. Germline CDR1 and CDR2: LGHDT and YNNKEL (reference sequence). V trimming: 0 bases; J trimming: 3 bases; junction bases outside the gene matches: 7. CDR3 size: 16 residues. The CDR3 sequence is CASSQELRDRSYEQYF. The DNA of the CDR3 is TGTGCCAGCAGCCAAGAGCTCCGGGACAGGAGCTACGAGCAGTACTTC.

A few counts support this clone. The V gene is TRBV5-1, the J gene TRBJ2-7, with TRBD2 as a possible D gene (6 bases). Germline V gene data show CDR1 as SGHRS and CDR2 as YFSETQ. The CDR3 covers 13 residues. Deletions cut 4 bases from V and 8 bases from J, with 16 bases between. This CDR3 is CASSPRERAKQYF. The CDR3 DNA follows: TGCGCCAGCAGCCCCAGGGAGCGGGCGAAGCAGTACTTC.

The chain employs TRBV30 and TRBJ2-2, with TRBD2 as a possible D gene (6 bases). Between the trimmed V and J ends, which lost 2 bases and 0 bases, there was a span of 10 bases. Germline V gives CDR1 GTSNPN, CDR2 SVGIG (reference sequence). The CDR3 has 15 amino acids. The CDR3 DNA is TGTGCCTGGAGTCGGAGCGGGTCGAACACCGGGGAGCTGTTTTTT. Its protein is CAWSRSGSNTGELFF.